The sample holds one count of the clone carrying this T cell receptor beta chain. Measured with immunoSEQ multiplex PCR; TCRdb has only the in-frame clones, and not every one. The data contain more than 200,000 clones, approximately 90% of them seen just once; the ten biggest clones take up approximately 4.1%. These data are taken from a study of blood T cell repertoires in COVID-19. Study-wide context: T cells, B-cell-depleted T cells, or PBMCs provided the cDNA or gDNA that served as material.

The cohort comprised adults aged about 18 to 100 years residing in about 25 US areas. Clinical history as reported by participants underpinned cohort assignment. Recovery among Cohort 3 donors was established by two negative PCRs, clearance, or symptom resolution. This CDR3 comprises 13 residues. Germline CDR1 GTSNPN, CDR2 SVGIG (reference sequence). V shed 2 bases and J 6 bases; nucleotides not matched to a gene: 3. The source material was PBMCs or T cells enriched from blood (not recorded which). This rearrangement joins TRBV30 to TRBJ2-1; 8 bases match TRBD2. The source of this sequence is a woman in her 30s who had recovered from COVID-19. CDR3 in amino acids: CAWSREGFNEQFF. The CDR3 nucleotides read TGTGCCTGGAGTCGGGAGGGGTTCAATGAGCAGTTCTTC.